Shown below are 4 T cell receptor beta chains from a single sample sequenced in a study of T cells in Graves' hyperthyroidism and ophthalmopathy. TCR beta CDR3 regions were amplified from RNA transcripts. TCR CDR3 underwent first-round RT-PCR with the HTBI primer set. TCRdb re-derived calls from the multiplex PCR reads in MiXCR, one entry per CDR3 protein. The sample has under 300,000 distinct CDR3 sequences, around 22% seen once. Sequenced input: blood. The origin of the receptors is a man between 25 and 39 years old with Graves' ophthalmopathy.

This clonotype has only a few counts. The CDR3 spells CACTDSESTDTQYF. CDR3 DNA sequence: TGTGCCTGTACAGACAGCGAAAGCACAGATACGCAGTATTTT. The rearrangement joins TRBV30 to TRBJ2-3; D is possibly TRBD1 (5 bases). Germline assignment: CDR1 GTSNPN and CDR2 SVGIG (reference sequence). The CDR3 sequence is 14 residues long. V was clipped by 6 bases and J by 0 bases, with 13 bases between them.

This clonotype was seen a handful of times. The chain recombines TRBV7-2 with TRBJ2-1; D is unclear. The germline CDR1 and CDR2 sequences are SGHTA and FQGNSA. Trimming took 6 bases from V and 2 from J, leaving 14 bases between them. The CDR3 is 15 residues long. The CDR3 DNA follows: TGTGCCAGCAGACCTAGACTGTGGCCCTACAATGAGCAGTTCTTC. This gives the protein CASRPRLWPYNEQFF. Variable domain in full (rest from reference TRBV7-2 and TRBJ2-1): GAGVSQSPSNKVTEKGKDVELRCDPISGHTALYWYRQSLGQGLEFLIYFQGNSAPDKSGLPSDRFSAERTGGSVSTLTIQRTQQEDSAVYLCASRPRLWPYNEQFFGPGTRLTVL.

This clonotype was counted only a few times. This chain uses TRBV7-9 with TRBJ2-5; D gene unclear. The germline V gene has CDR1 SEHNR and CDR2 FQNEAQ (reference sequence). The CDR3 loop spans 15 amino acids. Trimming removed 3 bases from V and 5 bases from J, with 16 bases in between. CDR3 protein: CASSFGSVPMETQYF. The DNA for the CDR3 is TGTGCCAGCAGCTTTGGGTCAGTACCCATGGAGACCCAGTACTTC. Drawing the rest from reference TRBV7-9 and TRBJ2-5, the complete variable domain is DTGVSQNPRHKITKRGQNVTFRCDPISEHNRLYWYRQTLGQGPEFLTYFQNEAQLEKSRLLSDRFSAERPKGSFSTLEIQRTEQGDSAMYLCASSFGSVPMETQYFGPGTRLLVL.

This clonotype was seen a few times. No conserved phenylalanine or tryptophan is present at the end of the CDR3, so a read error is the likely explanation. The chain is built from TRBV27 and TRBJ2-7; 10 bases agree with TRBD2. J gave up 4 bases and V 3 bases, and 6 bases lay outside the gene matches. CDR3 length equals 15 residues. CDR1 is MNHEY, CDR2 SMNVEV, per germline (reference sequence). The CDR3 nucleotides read TGTGCCAGCAGTTTGGCTAGCGGGAGTGGGTACGAGCAGTACCTC. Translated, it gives CASSLASGSGYEQYL.